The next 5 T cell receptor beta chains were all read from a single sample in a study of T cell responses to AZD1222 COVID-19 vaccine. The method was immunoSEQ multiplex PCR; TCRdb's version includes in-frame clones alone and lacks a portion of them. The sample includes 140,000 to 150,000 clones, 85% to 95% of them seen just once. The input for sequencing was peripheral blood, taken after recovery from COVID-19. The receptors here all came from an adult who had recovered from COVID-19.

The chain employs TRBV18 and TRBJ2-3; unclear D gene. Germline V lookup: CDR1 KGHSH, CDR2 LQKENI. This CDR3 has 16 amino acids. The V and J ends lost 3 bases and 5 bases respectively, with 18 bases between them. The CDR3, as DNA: TGTGCCAGCTCACCTGGCTCAGGCCGGGTAAGAGATACGCAGTATTTT. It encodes CASSPGSGRVRDTQYF.

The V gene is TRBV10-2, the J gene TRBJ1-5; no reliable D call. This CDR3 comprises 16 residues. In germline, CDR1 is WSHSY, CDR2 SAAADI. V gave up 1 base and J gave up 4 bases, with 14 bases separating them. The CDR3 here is CASSEYRGVGNQPQHF. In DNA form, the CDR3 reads TGCGCCAGCAGTGAGTATCGCGGGGTGGGGAATCAGCCCCAGCATTTT.

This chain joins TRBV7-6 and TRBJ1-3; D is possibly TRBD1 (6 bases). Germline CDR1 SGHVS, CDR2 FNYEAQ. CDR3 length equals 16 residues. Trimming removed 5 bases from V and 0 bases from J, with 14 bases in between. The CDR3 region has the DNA TGTGCCAGCAGCACAAGGACAGTAAGCTCTGGAAACACCATATATTTT. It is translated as CASSTRTVSSGNTIYF.

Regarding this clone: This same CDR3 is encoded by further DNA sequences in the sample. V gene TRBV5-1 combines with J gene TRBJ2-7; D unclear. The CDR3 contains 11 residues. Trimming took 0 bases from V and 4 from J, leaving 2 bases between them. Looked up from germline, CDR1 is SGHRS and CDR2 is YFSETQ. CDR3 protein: CASSLGYEQYF. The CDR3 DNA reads TGCGCCAGCAGCTTGGGGTACGAGCAGTACTTC.

The CDR3 DNA follows: TGTGCCAGCCGGGAGGGATCCCCTTCTTACACTGAAGCTTTCTTT. It codes for CASREGSPSYTEAFF. The chain has TRBV6-5 and TRBJ1-1; D gene ambiguous. Trimming took 8 bases from V and 3 from J, leaving 19 bases between them. CDR1 is MNHEY, CDR2 SVGAGI, per germline. The CDR3 covers 15 residues.